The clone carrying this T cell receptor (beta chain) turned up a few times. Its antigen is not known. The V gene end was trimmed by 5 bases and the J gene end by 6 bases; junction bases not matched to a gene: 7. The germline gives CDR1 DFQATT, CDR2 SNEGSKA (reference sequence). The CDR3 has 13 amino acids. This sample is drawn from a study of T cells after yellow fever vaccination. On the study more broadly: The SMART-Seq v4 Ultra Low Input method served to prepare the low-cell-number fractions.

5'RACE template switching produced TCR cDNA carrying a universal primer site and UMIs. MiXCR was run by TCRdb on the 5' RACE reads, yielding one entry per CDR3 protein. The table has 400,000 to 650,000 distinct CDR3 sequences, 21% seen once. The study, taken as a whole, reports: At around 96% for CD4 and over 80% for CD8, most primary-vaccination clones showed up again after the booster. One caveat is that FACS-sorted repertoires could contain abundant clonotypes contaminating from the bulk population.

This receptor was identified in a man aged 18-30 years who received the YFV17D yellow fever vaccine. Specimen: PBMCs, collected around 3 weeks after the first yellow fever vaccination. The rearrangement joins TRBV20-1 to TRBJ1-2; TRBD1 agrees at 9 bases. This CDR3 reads CSAPGQGIDGYTF. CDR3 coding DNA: TGCAGTGCTCCGGGACAGGGTATCGATGGCTACACCTTC.